This TCR beta chain emerged from a study of T cells in Graves' hyperthyroidism and ophthalmopathy. Study outcomes and limitations: Most thyroid clonotypes with frequency above 0.001 were detected in blood. The model foresaw ophthalmopathy a median around seven months prior to onset.

A lack of ophthalmopathy progression within 18 months defined stable Graves' hyperthyroidism. Exclusion followed for patients with uncontrolled infection, other autoimmune disease, pregnancy or lactation. As to this clonotype: The antigen is undetermined.

Germline V gene data show CDR1 as MNHGY and CDR2 as SVAAGI. V was trimmed by 8 bases and J by 4 bases, leaving 21 bases between them. This CDR3 spans 15 amino acids. Amplified regions were TCR beta CDR3 sequences from RNA transcripts. In the first-round RT-PCR of the TCR CDR3, the HTBI primer set was used. One entry per CDR3 protein results from TCRdb running MiXCR on the multiplex PCR reads. The table lists about 420,000 distinct CDR3 sequences, roughly 15% of them singletons. Sequenced: blood. The V gene is TRBV6-9, the J gene TRBJ2-7; TRBD2 might be the D (6 bases). The sequence was collected from a woman younger than 30 with Graves' hyperthyroidism. In nucleotides, the CDR3 is TGTGCCAGCCGTTTTCTAGCGTTGGAGTCTTACGAGCAGTACTTC. Protein: CASRFLALESYEQYF.